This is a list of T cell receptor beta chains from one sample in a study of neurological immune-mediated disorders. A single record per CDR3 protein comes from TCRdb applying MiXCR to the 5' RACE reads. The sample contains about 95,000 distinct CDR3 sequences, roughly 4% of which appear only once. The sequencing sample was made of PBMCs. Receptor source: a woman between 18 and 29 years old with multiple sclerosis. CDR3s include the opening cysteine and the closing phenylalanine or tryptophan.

CAISDPGTSGVHEQYF	TRBV10-3	TRBJ2-7
CATSDPSGRTNEQFF	TRBV24-1	TRBJ2-1
CASSDSNNEQFF	TRBV6-4	TRBJ2-1
CASSYQGKQFF	TRBV6-5	TRBJ2-1
CASSTRTGWEPLHF	TRBV5-1	TRBJ1-6
CASSEQGALGEQYF	TRBV6-1	TRBJ2-7
CASSTSGVGEQYF	TRBV5-1	TRBJ2-7
CSARDPGRTDTQYF	TRBV20-1	TRBJ2-3
CASSSRLGGITEAFF	TRBV3-1	TRBJ1-1
CASSSGQGASGANVLTF	TRBV6-2/TRBV6-3	TRBJ2-6
CASKRPGTENTGELFF	TRBV2	TRBJ2-2
CSAWSGRGYNEQFF	TRBV20-1	TRBJ2-1
CASSADGALPSSSGANVLTF	TRBV5-1	TRBJ2-6
CSFGVSYNEQFF	TRBV29-1	TRBJ2-1
CAWGLGGELFF	TRBV30	TRBJ2-2
CSVKAGSTEAFF	TRBV20-1	TRBJ1-1
CASSRTGAFNLF	TRBV5-1	TRBJ2-1
CASGSGRSYEQYF	TRBV6-1	TRBJ2-7
CASSVGAGVLDTQYF	TRBV9	TRBJ2-3
CSAPGDGGRETQYF	TRBV20-1	TRBJ2-5
CASSSDNPYEQYF	TRBV5-1	TRBJ2-7
CSVLSWTGTYEQYF	TRBV29-1	TRBJ2-7
CAWSRTAVADYTF	TRBV30	TRBJ1-2
CSASGAGLTLFLDSPLHF	TRBV20-1	TRBJ1-6
CASRPQGASYEQYF	TRBV12-3/TRBV12-4	TRBJ2-7
CASSYSGDEQYF	TRBV6-5	TRBJ2-7
CASRNGQEKNQPQHF	TRBV6-6	TRBJ1-5
CSAPKRASQAKNIQYF	TRBV20-1	TRBJ2-4